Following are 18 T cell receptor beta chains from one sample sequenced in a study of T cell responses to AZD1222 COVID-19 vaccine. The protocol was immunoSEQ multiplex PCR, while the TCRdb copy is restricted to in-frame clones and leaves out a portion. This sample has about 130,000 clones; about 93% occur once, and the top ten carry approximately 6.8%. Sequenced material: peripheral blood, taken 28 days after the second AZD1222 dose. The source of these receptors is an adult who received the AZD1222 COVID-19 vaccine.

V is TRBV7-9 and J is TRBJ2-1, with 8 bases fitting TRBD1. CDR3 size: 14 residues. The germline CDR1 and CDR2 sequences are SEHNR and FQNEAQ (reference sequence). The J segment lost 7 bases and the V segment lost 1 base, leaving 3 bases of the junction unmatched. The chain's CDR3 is CASSLGDRGNEQFF. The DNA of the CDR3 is TGTGCCAGCAGCTTAGGTGACAGGGGAAATGAGCAGTTCTTC.

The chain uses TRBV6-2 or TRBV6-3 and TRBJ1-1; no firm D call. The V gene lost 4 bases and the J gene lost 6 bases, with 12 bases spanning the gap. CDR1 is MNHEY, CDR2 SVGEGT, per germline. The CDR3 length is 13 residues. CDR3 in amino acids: CASSFRQRAEAFF. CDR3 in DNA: TGTGCCAGCAGTTTCCGGCAGAGGGCTGAAGCTTTCTTT.

The DNA for the CDR3 is TGTGCCTTACGGACAGCAGATAACTATGGCTACACCTTC. Protein sequence: CALRTADNYGYTF. The chain joins TRBV30 to TRBJ1-2, with D perhaps TRBD1 (6 bases). The CDR3 has 13 residues. The V end was cut by 7 bases, the J end by 1 base, with 13 bases between. CDR1 GTSNPN and CDR2 SVGIG come from the germline V gene (reference sequence).

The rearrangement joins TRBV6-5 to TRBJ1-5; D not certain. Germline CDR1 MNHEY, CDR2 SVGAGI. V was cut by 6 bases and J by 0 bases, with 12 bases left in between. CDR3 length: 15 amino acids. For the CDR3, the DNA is TGTGCCAGCAGCCCAGGATCTTATAGCAATCAGCCCCAGCATTTT. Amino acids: CASSPGSYSNQPQHF.

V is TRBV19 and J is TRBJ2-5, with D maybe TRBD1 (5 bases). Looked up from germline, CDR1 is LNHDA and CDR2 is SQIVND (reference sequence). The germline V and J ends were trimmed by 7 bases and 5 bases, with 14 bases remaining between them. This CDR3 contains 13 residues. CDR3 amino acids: CASMLTGRETQYF. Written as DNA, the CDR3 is TGTGCCAGTATGCTCACAGGAAGGGAGACCCAGTACTTC. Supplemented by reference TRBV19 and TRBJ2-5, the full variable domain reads DGGITQSPKYLFRKEGQNVTLSCEQNLNHDAMYWYRQDPGQGLRLIYYSQIVNDFQKGDIAEGYSVSREKKESFPLTVTSAQKNPTAFYLCASMLTGRETQYFGPGTRLLVL.

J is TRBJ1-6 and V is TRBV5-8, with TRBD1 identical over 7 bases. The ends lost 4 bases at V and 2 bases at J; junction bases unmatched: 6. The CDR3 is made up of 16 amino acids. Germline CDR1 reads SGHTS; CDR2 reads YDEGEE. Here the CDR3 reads CASSQTGVTYNSPLHF. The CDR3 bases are TGTGCCAGCAGCCAAACAGGGGTTACCTATAATTCACCCCTCCACTTT.

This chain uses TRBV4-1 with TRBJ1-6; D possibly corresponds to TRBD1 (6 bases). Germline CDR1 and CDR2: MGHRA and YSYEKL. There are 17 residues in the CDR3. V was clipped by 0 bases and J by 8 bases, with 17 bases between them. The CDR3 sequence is CASSQDRANRVYSPLHF. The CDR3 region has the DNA TGCGCCAGCAGCCAAGATAGAGCCAACAGGGTGTATTCACCCCTCCACTTT.

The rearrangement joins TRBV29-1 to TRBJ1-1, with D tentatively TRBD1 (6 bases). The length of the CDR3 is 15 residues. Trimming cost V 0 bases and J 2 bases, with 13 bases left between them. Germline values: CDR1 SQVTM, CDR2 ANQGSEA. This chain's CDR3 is CSVEDGGHLNTEAFF. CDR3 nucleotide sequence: TGCAGCGTTGAAGATGGGGGACACCTCAACACTGAAGCTTTCTTT. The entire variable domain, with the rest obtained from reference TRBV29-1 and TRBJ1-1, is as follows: SAVISQKPSRDICQRGTSLTIQCQVDSQVTMMFWYRQQPGQSLTLIATANQGSEATYESGFVIDKFPISRPNLTFSTLTVSNMSPEDSSIYLCSVEDGGHLNTEAFFGQGTRLTVV.

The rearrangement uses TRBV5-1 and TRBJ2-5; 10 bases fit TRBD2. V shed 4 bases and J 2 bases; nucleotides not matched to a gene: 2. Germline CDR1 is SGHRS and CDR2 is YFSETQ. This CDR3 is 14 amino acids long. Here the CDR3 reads CASSATSGQETQYF. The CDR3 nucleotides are TGCGCCAGCAGCGCGACTAGCGGGCAAGAGACCCAGTACTTC.

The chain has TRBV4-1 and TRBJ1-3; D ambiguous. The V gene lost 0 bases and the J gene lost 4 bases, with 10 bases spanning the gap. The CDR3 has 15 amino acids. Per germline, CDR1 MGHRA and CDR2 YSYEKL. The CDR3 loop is CASSQDPGLGNTIYF. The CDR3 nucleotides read TGCGCCAGCAGCCAAGATCCCGGGTTAGGAAACACCATATATTTT.

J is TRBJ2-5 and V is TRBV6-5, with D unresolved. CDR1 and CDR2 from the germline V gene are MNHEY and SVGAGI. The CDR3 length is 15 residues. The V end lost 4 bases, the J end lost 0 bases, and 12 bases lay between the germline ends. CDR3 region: CASSSGPRYQETQYF. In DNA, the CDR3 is TGTGCCAGCAGTTCAGGCCCCCGGTACCAAGAGACCCAGTACTTC.

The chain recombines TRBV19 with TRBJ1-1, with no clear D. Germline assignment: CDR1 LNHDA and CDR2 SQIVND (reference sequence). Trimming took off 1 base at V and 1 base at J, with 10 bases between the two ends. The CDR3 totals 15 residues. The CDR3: CASSIGRRPNTEAFF. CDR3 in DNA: TGTGCCAGTAGTATAGGTCGACGGCCGAACACTGAAGCTTTCTTT. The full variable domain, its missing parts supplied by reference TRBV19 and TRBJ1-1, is DGGITQSPKYLFRKEGQNVTLSCEQNLNHDAMYWYRQDPGQGLRLIYYSQIVNDFQKGDIAEGYSVSREKKESFPLTVTSAQKNPTAFYLCASSIGRRPNTEAFFGQGTRLTVV.

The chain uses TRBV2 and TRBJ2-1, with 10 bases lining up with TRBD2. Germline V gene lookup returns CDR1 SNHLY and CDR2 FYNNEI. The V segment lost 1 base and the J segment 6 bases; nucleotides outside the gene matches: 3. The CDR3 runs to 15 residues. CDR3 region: CASSEELAGTNEQFF. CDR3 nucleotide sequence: TGTGCCAGCAGTGAAGAACTAGCGGGGACCAATGAGCAGTTCTTC. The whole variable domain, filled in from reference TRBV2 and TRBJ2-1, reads EPEVTQTPSHQVTQMGQEVILRCVPISNHLYFYWYRQILGQKVEFLVSFYNNEISEKSEIFDDQFSVERPDGSNFTLKIRSTKLEDSAMYFCASSEELAGTNEQFFGPGTRLTVL.

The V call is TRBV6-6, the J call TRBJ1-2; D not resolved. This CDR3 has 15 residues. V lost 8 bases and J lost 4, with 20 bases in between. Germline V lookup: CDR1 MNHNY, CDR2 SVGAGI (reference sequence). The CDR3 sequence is CASYSQRRVPYGYTF. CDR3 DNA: TGTGCCAGCTACTCGCAGCGCCGCGTCCCCTATGGCTACACCTTC.

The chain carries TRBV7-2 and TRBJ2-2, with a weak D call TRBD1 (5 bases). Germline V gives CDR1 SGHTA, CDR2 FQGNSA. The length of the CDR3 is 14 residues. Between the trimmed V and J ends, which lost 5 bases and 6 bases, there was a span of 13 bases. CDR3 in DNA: TGTGCCAGCAGCCAAACCAGGGCAGCCGGGGAGCTGTTTTTT. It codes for CASSQTRAAGELFF.

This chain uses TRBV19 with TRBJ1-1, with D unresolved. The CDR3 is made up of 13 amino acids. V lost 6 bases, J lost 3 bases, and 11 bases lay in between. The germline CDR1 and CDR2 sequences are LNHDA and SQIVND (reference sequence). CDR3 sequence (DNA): TGTGCCAGTAGCCGAAACAAGTACACTGAAGCTTTCTTT. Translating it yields CASSRNKYTEAFF.

CDR3 protein: CASSSGLAGVEQFF. Here the CDR3 DNA reads TGTGCCAGCAGTTCCGGACTAGCGGGGGTTGAGCAGTTCTTC. The rearrangement uses TRBV6-2 or TRBV6-3 and TRBJ2-1, with 13 bases identical to TRBD2. This CDR3 contains 14 residues. From germline, CDR1 is MNHEY and CDR2 SVGEGT. V trimming: 4 bases; J trimming: 9 bases; junction bases outside the gene matches: 3.

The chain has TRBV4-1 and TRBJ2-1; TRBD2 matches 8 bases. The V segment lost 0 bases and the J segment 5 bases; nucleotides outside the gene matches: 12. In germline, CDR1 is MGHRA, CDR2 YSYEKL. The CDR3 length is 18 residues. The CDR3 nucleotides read TGCGCCAGCAGCCAAGATACCGGGGGGGTGCTAGGCAACAATGAGCAGTTCTTC. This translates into CASSQDTGGVLGNNEQFF.